The 17 T cell receptor beta chains given below trace back to one sample, sequenced in a study of blood T cell repertoires in COVID-19. Here immunoSEQ multiplex PCR was the method, and the copy in TCRdb shows in-frame clones only, minus some. The profile shows fewer than 200,000 clones, about 79% of them singletons. Sequencing was done on a sample of peripheral blood. These receptor sequences come from a woman in her seventies with acute or convalescent COVID-19.

This CDR3 reads CASSLQGAVNSPLHF. The CDR3 coding sequence is TGTGCCAGCAGTCTACAGGGGGCTGTGAATTCACCCCTCCACTTT. The V and J genes are TRBV27 and TRBJ1-6, with 9 nucleotides matching TRBD1. V lost 5 bases and J lost 7; bases outside the gene matches: 6. Looked up from germline, CDR1 is MNHEY and CDR2 is SMNVEV (reference sequence). The CDR3 has 15 residues.

The V gene is TRBV12-5, the J gene TRBJ2-1, with D perhaps TRBD1 (6 bases). The CDR3 covers 16 residues. The V end was cut by 4 bases, the J end by 3 bases, with 16 bases between. CDR1 LGHNT and CDR2 FRNRAP come from the germline V gene. The CDR3 nucleotides are TGTGCTAGTGGTTCACCAACAGGGCTCTACTACAATGAGCAGTTCTTC. Translation gives CASGSPTGLYYNEQFF.

This chain joins TRBV27 and TRBJ1-6, with TRBD1 identical over 8 bases. Trimming at V came to 3 bases and at J to 8 bases, leaving 3 bases not matched to a gene. This CDR3 spans 14 amino acids. Germline CDR1 and CDR2: MNHEY and SMNVEV (reference sequence). This CDR3 reads CASSFLTGDSPLHF. Here the CDR3 DNA reads TGTGCCAGCAGTTTTTTGACAGGGGATTCACCCCTCCACTTT.

This clone has only a few counts. The chain has TRBV9 and TRBJ1-5, with D possibly matching TRBD1 (6 bases). Germline-derived CDR1 and CDR2 are SGDLS and YYNGEE. Trimming shortened V by 0 bases and J by 1 base, and 8 bases separated the two germline ends. This CDR3 spans 15 amino acids. The CDR3 reads CASSVGTVSNQPQHF. The CDR3 DNA is TGTGCCAGCAGCGTAGGGACAGTGAGCAATCAGCCCCAGCATTTT.

This chain joins TRBV2 and TRBJ2-3; weak D call: TRBD1 (5 bases). Germline CDR1 SNHLY, CDR2 FYNNEI. CDR3 length: 14 residues. With 8 bases removed from V and 3 bases from J, the gap between germline ends came to 15 bases. In DNA form, the CDR3 reads TGTGCCAGCCACTGGGGCGTCTCGACAGATACGCAGTATTTT. Its protein is CASHWGVSTDTQYF. Variable domain in full (rest from reference TRBV2 and TRBJ2-3): EPEVTQTPSHQVTQMGQEVILRCVPISNHLYFYWYRQILGQKVEFLVSFYNNEISEKSEIFDDQFSVERPDGSNFTLKIRSTKLEDSAMYFCASHWGVSTDTQYFGPGTRLTVL.

This chain links TRBV10-3 with TRBJ2-5, with 7 nucleotides matching TRBD1. Germline V gene data show CDR1 as ENHRY and CDR2 as SYGVKD. V was clipped by 10 bases and J by 3 bases; unmatched bases: 11. There are 14 residues in the CDR3. Here the CDR3 reads CATSLRGNEETQYF. In DNA form, the CDR3 reads TGTGCCACTAGCCTCAGGGGGAACGAAGAGACCCAGTACTTC.

The rearrangement uses TRBV5-1 and TRBJ2-2; 9 nucleotides align to TRBD2. CDR3 length equals 15 residues. In germline, CDR1 is SGHRS, CDR2 YFSETQ. V trimming: 5 bases; J trimming: 2 bases; junction bases outside the gene matches: 4. The CDR3 region is CASSHLAGNTGELFF. In DNA, the CDR3 is TGCGCCAGCAGTCATCTAGCGGGAAACACCGGGGAGCTGTTTTTT.

This rearrangement joins TRBV5-4 to TRBJ2-3; TRBD1 matches at 7 bases. Germline assignment: CDR1 SGHNT and CDR2 YYREEE (reference sequence). CDR3 length: 14 amino acids. V lost 1 base and J lost 6; bases outside the gene matches: 5. The CDR3 DNA reads TGTGCCAGCAGCTTGACAGGGGCTGCTGATACGCAGTATTTT. This encodes CASSLTGAADTQYF.

The sample holds a few counts of this clone. The J gene is TRBJ2-7, the V gene TRBV19, with a possible D match to TRBD1 (6 bases). V was trimmed by 5 bases and J by 2 bases, leaving 19 bases between them. The CDR3 has 16 amino acids. Germline V gene lookup returns CDR1 LNHDA and CDR2 SQIVND (reference sequence). The CDR3 nucleotides are TGTGCCAGTAGTGGATCCAGGGGATCCCATCCCTACGAGCAGTACTTC. Its protein product is CASSGSRGSHPYEQYF.

This chain connects TRBV30 to TRBJ1-5; D is unresolved. There are 16 residues in the CDR3. Germline V gene sequence: CDR1 GTSNPN, CDR2 SVGIG (reference sequence). V lost 0 bases, J lost 1 base, and 13 bases lay in between. The CDR3 DNA sequence: TGTGCCTGGAGTGTAGGTCGGGCGGGAAGCAATCAGCCCCAGCATTTT. The encoded protein is CAWSVGRAGSNQPQHF.

V usage is TRBV14 and J usage is TRBJ2-1, with 10 bases that match TRBD2. The CDR3 has 15 residues. J was trimmed by 6 bases and V by 4 bases; bases with no gene match: 6. Germline V gene lookup returns CDR1 SGHDN and CDR2 FVKESK. CDR3 residues: CASSLLSGRFNEQFF. As DNA, the CDR3 is TGTGCCAGCAGCCTCCTTAGCGGGAGGTTCAATGAGCAGTTCTTC.

The CDR3 coding sequence is TGTGCCAGCAGCGACAGGGGAAGTAGCACTGAAGCTTTCTTT. It translates to CASSDRGSSTEAFF. The rearrangement links TRBV3-1 (or the pseudogene TRBV3-2) to TRBJ1-1, with TRBD1 matching over 8 bases. The CDR3 is made up of 14 amino acids. V shed 5 bases and J 4 bases; nucleotides not matched to a gene: 6. Germline assignment: CDR1 LGHDT and CDR2 YNNKEL (reference sequence).

The genes are TRBV5-1 and TRBJ2-3; 7 bases align to TRBD2. Trimming removed 4 bases from V and 1 base from J; junction bases left unmatched: 3. Germline-derived CDR1 and CDR2 are SGHRS and YFSETQ. The CDR3 is made up of 14 amino acids. CDR3: CASSPGGGTDTQYF. The CDR3 nucleotides read TGCGCCAGCAGCCCGGGGGGTGGCACAGATACGCAGTATTTT.

The CDR3: CASSLVTVNEQFF. The CDR3 DNA reads TGTGCCAGCAGCTTAGTAACAGTGAATGAGCAGTTCTTC. The chain uses TRBV11-2 and TRBJ2-1; D is uncertain. Trimming pared 1 base from V and 7 bases from J, leaving 8 bases between. Germline loops: CDR1 SGHAT, CDR2 FQNNGV. This CDR3 is 13 amino acids long.

This chain links TRBV19 with TRBJ2-2; TRBD1 matches 11 bases. This CDR3 comprises 16 residues. V was clipped by 3 bases and J by 6 bases; unmatched bases: 6. From germline, CDR1 is LNHDA and CDR2 SQIVND (reference sequence). DNA of the CDR3: TGTGCCAGTAGTATCCCCGGGACAGGGGGGCCCGGGGAGCTGTTTTTT. Amino acid sequence: CASSIPGTGGPGELFF.

This clone appeared many times. The V and J genes are TRBV3-1 (or the pseudogene TRBV3-2) and TRBJ2-1; 13 bases map to TRBD2. The V segment lost 7 bases and the J segment 5 bases; nucleotides outside the gene matches: 5. The germline gives CDR1 LGHDT, CDR2 YNNKEL (reference sequence). This CDR3 spans 15 amino acids. CDR3 amino acids: CASTPGLAGNNEQFF. CDR3 sequence (DNA): TGTGCCAGCACCCCGGGACTAGCGGGAAACAATGAGCAGTTCTTC.

V usage is TRBV19 and J usage is TRBJ2-1, with 14 bases aligning to TRBD2. The CDR3 runs 16 residues. After removal of 6 bases from V and 7 bases from J, the junction contained 8 bases not matched to a gene. Germline V gene lookup returns CDR1 LNHDA and CDR2 SQIVND (reference sequence). The DNA for the CDR3 is TGTGCCAGTAGCCCTCGACTAGCGGGAGGGATAAATGAGCAGTTCTTC. This sequence encodes CASSPRLAGGINEQFF.